This TCR beta chain was recorded in a study of T-cell reconstitution after alpha-beta-depleted transplantation in children. Preparation of the TCRbeta library involved a method that used unique molecular identifiers. TCRdb itself ran the PCR reads through MiXCR, one entry per CDR3 protein. This table holds hundreds of thousands of distinct CDR3 sequences, around 14% found once. This clonotype was observed many times. The V end lost 6 bases, the J end lost 6 bases, and 16 bases lay between the germline ends. The CDR3 covers 14 residues. This receptor was obtained from a girl aged 2-10 years with congenital amegakaryocytic thrombocytopenia, due to receive a stem cell transplant. The material sequenced was PBMCs, taken before TCRalphabeta/CD19-depleted stem cell transplant. The chain has TRBV12-3 or TRBV12-4 and TRBJ2-3, with D possibly matching TRBD2 (6 bases). The CDR3 nucleotides read TGTGCCAGCAGCATGGAGGGGCGTGTGGATACGCAGTATTTT. Residues: CASSMEGRVDTQYF.